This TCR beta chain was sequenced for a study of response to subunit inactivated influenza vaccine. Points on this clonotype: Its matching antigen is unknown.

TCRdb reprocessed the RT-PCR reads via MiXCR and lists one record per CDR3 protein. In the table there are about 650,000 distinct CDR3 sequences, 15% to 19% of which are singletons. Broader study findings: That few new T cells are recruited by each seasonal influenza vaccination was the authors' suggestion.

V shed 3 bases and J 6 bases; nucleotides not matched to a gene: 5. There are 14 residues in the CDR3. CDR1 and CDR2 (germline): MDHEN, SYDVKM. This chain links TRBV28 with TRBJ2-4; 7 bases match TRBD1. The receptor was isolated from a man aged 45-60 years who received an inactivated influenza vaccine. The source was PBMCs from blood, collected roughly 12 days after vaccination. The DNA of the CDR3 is TGTGCCAGCAGTTTGACCACAGGGGTAAACATTCAGTACTTC. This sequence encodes CASSLTTGVNIQYF. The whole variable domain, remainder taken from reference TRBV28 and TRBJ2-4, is DVKVTQSSRYLVKRTGEKVFLECVQDMDHENMFWYRQDPGLGLRLIYFSYDVKMKEKGDIPEGYSVSREKKERFSLILESASTNQTSMYLCASSLTTGVNIQYFGAGTRLSVL.